One T cell receptor beta chain is described in this entry. The antigen remains undetermined. This specimen belongs to a study of siplizumab effects on memory and regulatory T cells. Study-level results: Siplizumab, the agent tested, significantly reduced alloreactive sequences traceable to unstimulated CD4+ memory cells. Treg-derived clones made up an average of roughly 66% of mappable alloreactive CD4+ clones with siplizumab and over 25% in controls.

Method: immunoSEQ multiplex PCR; TCRdb's copy keeps in-frame clones and lacks some. The sample contains roughly 120,000 clones, roughly 94% of which appear only once. The germline CDR1 and CDR2 sequences are SNHLY and FYNNEI. The V end lost 7 bases, the J end lost 0 bases, and 10 bases lay between the germline ends. The length of the CDR3 is 13 residues. Sequencing was carried out using non-Treg CD4+ T cells sorted from blood. The chain carries TRBV2 and TRBJ2-7, with D maybe TRBD2 (6 bases). The clonotype comes from a human donor in good health. For the CDR3, the DNA is TGTGCCAGCAAGGAGGGCAACTCCTACGAGCAGTACTTC. Its translation: CASKEGNSYEQYF.